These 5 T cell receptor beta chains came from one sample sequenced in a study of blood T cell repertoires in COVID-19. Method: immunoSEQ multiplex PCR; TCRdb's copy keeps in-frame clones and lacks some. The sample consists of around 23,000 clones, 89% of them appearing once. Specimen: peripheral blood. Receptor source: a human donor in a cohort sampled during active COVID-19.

CDR3 DNA: TGTGCCAGCAGCAGGGACAGGGGGCGTCGAGAGACCCAGTACTTC. This encodes CASSRDRGRRETQYF. The chain joins TRBV21-1 to TRBJ2-5; TRBD1 was called by the table and not checked on the DNA. TRBV21-1 is described as a pseudogene. The CDR3 is 15 amino acids.

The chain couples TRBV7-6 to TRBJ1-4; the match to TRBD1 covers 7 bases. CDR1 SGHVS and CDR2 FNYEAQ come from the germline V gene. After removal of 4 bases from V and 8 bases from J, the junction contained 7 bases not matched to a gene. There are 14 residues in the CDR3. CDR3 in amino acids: CASSSRGSEEKLFF. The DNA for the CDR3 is TGTGCCAGCAGCTCCAGGGGGTCCGAGGAAAAACTGTTTTTT.

This chain's CDR3 is CASSPPRVHEGGTNEQYF. In DNA form, the CDR3 reads TGCGCCAGCAGCCCCCCTCGGGTCCACGAGGGAGGAACAAACGAGCAGTACTTC. V usage is TRBV5-1 and J usage is TRBJ2-7, with a weak D call TRBD2 (6 bases). V was trimmed by 4 bases and J by 5 bases, leaving 28 bases between them. The CDR3 is 18 residues long. Germline CDR1 and CDR2: SGHRS and YFSETQ. Variable domain in full (rest from reference TRBV5-1 and TRBJ2-7): KAGVTQTPRYLIKTRGQQVTLSCSPISGHRSVSWYQQTPGQGLQFLFEYFSETQRNKGNFPGRFSGRQFSNSRSEMNVSTLELGDSALYLCASSPPRVHEGGTNEQYFGPGTRLTVT.

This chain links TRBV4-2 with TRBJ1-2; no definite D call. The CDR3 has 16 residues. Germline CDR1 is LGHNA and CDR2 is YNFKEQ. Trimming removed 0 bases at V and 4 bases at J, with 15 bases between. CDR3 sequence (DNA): TGTGCCAGCAGCCAAGAAGAAGGAGACCGCCTCTATGGCTACACCTTC. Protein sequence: CASSQEEGDRLYGYTF.

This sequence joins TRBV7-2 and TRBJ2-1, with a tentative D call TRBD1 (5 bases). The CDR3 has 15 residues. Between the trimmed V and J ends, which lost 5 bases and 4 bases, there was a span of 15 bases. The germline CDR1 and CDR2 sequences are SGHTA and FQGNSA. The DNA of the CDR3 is TGTGCCAGCAGCGCCAACAGGAGATTGTACAATGAGCAGTTCTTC. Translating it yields CASSANRRLYNEQFF.